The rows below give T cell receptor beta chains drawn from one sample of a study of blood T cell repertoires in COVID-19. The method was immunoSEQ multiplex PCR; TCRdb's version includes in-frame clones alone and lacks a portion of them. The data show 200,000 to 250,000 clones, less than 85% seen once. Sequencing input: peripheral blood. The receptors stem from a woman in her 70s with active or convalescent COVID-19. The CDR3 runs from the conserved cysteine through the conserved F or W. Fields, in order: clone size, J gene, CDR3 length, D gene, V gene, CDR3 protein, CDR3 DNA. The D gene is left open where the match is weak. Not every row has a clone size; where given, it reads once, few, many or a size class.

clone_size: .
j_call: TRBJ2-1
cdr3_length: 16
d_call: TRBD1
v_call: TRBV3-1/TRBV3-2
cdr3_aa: CASSHRTGGSYNEQFF
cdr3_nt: TGTGCCAGCAGCCATCGCACAGGGGGCTCCTACAATGAGCAGTTCTTC

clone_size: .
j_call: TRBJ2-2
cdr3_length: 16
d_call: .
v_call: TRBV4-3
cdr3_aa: CASSHATRTNTGELFF
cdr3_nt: TGCGCCAGCAGCCACGCCACGCGGACAAACACCGGGGAGCTGTTTTTT

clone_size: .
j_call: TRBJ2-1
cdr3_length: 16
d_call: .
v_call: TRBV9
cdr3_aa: CASSVTAGLTYNEQFF
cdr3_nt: TGTGCCAGCAGCGTAACAGCGGGTCTGACTTACAATGAGCAGTTCTTC

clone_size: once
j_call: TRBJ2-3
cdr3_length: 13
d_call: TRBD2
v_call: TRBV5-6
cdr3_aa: CATGSGGADTQYF
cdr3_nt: TGTGCAACGGGAAGCGGGGGGGCAGATACGCAGTATTTT

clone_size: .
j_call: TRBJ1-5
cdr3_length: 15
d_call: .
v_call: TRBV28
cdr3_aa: CASSFLAGVSQPQHF
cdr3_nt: TGTGCCAGCAGTTTTTTAGCGGGAGTGAGTCAGCCCCAGCATTTT

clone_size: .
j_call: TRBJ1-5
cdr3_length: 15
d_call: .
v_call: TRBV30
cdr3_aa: CAWNGAGVSNQPQHF
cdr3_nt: TGTGCCTGGAATGGGGCGGGGGTTAGCAATCAGCCCCAGCATTTT

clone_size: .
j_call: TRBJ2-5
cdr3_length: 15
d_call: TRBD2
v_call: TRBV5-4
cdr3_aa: CASSRPGTSEETQYF
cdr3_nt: TGTGCCAGCAGCCGACCCGGGACTAGCGAAGAGACCCAGTACTTC

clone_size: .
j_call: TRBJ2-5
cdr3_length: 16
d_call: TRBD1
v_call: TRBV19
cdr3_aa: CASSRGQGGSLKTQYF
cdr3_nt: TGTGCCAGCTCCAGGGGACAGGGTGGAAGTTTGAAGACCCAGTACTTC

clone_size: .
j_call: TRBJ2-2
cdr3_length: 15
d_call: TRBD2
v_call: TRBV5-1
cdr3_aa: CASTALAGGTGELFF
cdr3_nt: TGCGCCAGCACTGCACTAGCGGGAGGCACCGGGGAGCTGTTTTTT

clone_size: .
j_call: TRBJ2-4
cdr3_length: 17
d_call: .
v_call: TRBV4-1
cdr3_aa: CASSQLGTGLAKNIQYF
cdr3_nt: TGCGCCAGCAGCCAACTAGGAACGGGGTTGGCCAAAAACATTCAGTACTTC

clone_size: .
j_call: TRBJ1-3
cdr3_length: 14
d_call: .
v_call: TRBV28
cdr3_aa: CASSSAGSGNTIYF
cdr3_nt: TGTGCCAGCAGTTCCGCCGGGTCCGGAAACACCATATATTTT

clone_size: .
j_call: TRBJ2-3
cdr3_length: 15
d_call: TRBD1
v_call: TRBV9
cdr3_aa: CASSGTGFPTDTQYF
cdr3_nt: TGTGCCAGCAGCGGGACAGGATTTCCCACAGATACGCAGTATTTT

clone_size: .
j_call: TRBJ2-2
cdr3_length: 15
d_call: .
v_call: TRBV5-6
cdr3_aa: CASSSGWASSGELFF
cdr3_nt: TGTGCCAGCAGCTCGGGGTGGGCTAGCTCCGGGGAGCTGTTTTTT

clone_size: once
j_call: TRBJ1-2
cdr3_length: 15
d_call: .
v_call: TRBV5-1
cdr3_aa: CASSPRADGNYGYTF
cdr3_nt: TGCGCCAGCAGCCCGAGGGCAGATGGCAACTATGGCTACACCTTC

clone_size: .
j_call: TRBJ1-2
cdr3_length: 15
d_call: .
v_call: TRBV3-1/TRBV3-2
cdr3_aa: CASSHRGSDVGGYTF
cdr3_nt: TGTGCCAGCAGCCATAGAGGGTCGGACGTGGGTGGCTACACCTTC

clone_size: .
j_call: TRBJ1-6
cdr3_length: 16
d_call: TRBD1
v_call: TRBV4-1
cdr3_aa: CASSRVVGTGGSPLHF
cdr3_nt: TGCGCCAGCAGCCGTGTAGTTGGGACAGGGGGCTCACCCCTCCACTTT

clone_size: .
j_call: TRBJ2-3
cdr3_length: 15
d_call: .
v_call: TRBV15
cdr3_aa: CATSRFRGITDTQYF
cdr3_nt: TGTGCCACCAGCAGATTCCGAGGTATCACAGATACGCAGTATTTT

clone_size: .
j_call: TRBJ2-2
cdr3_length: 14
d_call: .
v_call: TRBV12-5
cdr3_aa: CASGLDGVTGELFF
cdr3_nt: TGTGCTAGTGGTTTGGACGGTGTCACCGGGGAGCTGTTTTTT

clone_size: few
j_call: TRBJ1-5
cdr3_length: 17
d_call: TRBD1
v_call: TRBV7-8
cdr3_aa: CASRRTGGAGTSQPQHF
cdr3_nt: TGTGCCAGCAGGCGGACAGGGGGCGCGGGTACCAGTCAGCCCCAGCATTTT

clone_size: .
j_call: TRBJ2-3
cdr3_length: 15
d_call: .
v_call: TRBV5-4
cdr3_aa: CASSGSGQPTDTQYF
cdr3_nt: TGTGCCAGCAGCGGGAGCGGGCAGCCCACAGATACGCAGTATTTT

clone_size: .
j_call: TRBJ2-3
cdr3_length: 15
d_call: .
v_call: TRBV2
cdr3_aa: CASTRWGVGTDTQYF
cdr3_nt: TGTGCCAGCACCAGATGGGGGGTGGGCACAGATACGCAGTATTTT

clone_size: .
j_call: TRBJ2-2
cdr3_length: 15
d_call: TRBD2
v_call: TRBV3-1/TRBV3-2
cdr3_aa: CASSQEPRAGGELFF
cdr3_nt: TGTGCCAGCAGCCAAGAGCCCCGAGCGGGAGGGGAGCTGTTTTTT

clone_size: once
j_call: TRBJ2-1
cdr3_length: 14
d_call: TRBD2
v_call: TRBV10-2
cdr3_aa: CAALERLAENEQFF
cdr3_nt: TGCGCCGCCTTAGAACGACTAGCGGAGAATGAGCAGTTCTTC

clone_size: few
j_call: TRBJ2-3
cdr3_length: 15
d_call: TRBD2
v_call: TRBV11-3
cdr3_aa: CASSSGTSGTDTQYF
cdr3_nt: TGTGCCAGCAGCTCGGGGACTAGCGGCACAGATACGCAGTATTTT

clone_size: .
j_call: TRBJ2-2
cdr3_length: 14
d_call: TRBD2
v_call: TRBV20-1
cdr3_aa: CSASLAGEDGELFF
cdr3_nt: TGCAGTGCTAGTCTAGCGGGAGAGGACGGGGAGCTGTTTTTT

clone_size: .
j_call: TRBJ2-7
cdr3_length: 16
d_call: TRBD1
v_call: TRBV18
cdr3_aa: CASSPLLGTDIYEQYF
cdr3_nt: TGTGCCAGCTCACCACTTTTAGGGACAGACATCTACGAGCAGTACTTC

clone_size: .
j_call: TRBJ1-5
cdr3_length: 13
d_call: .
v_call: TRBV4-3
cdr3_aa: CASSQREHQPQHF
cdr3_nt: TGCGCCAGCAGCCAGAGGGAGCATCAGCCCCAGCATTTT

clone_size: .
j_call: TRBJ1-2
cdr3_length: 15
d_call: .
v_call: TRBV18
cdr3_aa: CASSLVSGKGDGYTF
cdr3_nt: TGTGCCAGCTCACTCGTTTCGGGGAAAGGAGATGGCTACACCTTC

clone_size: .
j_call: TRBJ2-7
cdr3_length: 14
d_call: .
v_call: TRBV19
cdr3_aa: CASSRQPSSYEQYF
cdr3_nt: TGTGCCAGTAGTCGGCAGCCTAGCTCCTACGAGCAGTACTTC

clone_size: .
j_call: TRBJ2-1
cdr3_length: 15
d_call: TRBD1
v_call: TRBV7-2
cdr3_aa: CASSSRTGTYNEQFF
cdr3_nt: TGTGCCAGCAGCTCTCGGACAGGGACTTACAATGAGCAGTTCTTC

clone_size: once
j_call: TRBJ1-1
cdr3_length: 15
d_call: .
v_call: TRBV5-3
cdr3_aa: CARPPGSTRDTEAFF
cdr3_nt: TGTGCCAGACCGCCAGGTTCTACTAGGGACACTGAAGCTTTCTTT

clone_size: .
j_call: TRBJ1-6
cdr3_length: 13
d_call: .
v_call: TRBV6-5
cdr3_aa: CASRDTPGSPLHF
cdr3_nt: TGTGCCAGCCGGGACACCCCTGGGTCACCCCTCCACTTT

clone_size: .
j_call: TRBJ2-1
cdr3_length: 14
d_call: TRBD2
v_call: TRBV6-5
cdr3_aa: CATQTRGGNNEQFF
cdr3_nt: TGTGCCACCCAAACGCGGGGGGGAAACAATGAGCAGTTCTTC

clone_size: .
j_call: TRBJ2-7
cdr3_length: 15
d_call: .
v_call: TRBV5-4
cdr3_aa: CASSERPGATYEQYF
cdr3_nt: TGTGCCAGCAGCGAAAGGCCAGGCGCTACCTACGAGCAGTACTTC

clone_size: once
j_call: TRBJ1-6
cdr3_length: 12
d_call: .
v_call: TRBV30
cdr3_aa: CAWGSSNSPLHF
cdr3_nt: TGTGCCTGGGGTAGCAGTAATTCACCCCTCCACTTT

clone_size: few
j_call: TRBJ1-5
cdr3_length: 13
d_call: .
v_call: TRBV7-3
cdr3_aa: CASSPDRNQPQHF
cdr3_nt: TGTGCCAGCAGCCCCGACAGGAATCAGCCCCAGCATTTT

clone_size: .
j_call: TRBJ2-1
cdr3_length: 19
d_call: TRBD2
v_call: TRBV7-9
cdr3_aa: CASSPRLAGGYSSYNEQFF
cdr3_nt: TGTGCCAGCAGCCCCCGGCTAGCGGGAGGCTACAGCTCCTACAATGAGCAGTTCTTC

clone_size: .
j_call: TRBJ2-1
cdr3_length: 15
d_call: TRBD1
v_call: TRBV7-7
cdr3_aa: CASSLRRGQYNEQFF
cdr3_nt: TGTGCCAGCAGCTTACGCAGGGGACAGTACAATGAGCAGTTCTTC

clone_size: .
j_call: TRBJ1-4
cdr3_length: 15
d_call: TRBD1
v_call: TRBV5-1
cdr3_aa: CASSLKGAAGEKLFF
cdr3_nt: TGCGCCAGCAGCTTAAAGGGGGCAGCTGGGGAAAAACTGTTTTTT

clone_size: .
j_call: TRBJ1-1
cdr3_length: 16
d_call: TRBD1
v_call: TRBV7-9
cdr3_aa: CASSRTGRMPTFEAFF
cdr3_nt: TGTGCCAGCAGTCGGACAGGTAGAATGCCCACCTTTGAAGCTTTCTTT

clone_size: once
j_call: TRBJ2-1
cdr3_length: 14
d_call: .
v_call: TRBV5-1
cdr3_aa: CASSLWGPSNEQFF
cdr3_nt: TGCGCCAGCAGCTTGTGGGGGCCCAGCAATGAGCAGTTCTTC

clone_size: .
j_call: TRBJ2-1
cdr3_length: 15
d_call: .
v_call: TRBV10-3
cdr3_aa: CAISESRDGRNEQFF
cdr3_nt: TGTGCCATCAGTGAGTCCCGGGATGGCAGGAATGAGCAGTTCTTC

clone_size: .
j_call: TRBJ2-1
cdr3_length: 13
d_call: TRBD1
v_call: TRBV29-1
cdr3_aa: CSVRQGVESEQFF
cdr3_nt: TGCAGCGTCCGACAGGGGGTAGAGAGTGAGCAGTTCTTC

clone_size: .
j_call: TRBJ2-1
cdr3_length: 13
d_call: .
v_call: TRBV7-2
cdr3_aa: CASSFQLSNEQFF
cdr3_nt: TGTGCCAGCAGCTTTCAACTCTCCAATGAGCAGTTCTTC

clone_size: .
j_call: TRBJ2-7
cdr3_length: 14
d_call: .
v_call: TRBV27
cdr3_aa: CASSLQQTVYEQYF
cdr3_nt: TGTGCCAGCAGTTTACAACAGACAGTCTACGAGCAGTACTTC

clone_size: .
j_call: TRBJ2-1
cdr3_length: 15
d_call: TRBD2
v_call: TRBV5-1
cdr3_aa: CASSLGPSGGNEQFF
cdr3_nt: TGCGCCAGCAGCTTGGGACCTAGCGGGGGAAATGAGCAGTTCTTC

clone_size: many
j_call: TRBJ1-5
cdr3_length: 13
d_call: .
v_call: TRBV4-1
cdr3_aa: CASSRWRGQPQHF
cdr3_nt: TGCGCCAGCAGCCGATGGAGGGGTCAGCCCCAGCATTTT

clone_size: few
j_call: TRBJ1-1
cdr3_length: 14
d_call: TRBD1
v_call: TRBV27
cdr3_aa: CASSRQGLNTEAFF
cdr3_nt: TGTGCCAGCAGCCGACAGGGCCTGAACACTGAAGCTTTCTTT

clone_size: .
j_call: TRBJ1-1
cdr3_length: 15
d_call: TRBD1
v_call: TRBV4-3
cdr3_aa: CASSQAGAGGTEAFF
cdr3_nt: TGCGCCAGCAGCCAAGCCGGGGCAGGGGGCACTGAAGCTTTCTTT

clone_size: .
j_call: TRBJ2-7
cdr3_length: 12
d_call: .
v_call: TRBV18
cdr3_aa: CASSSDSYEQYF
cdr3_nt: TGTGCCAGCTCATCAGACAGCTACGAGCAGTACTTC

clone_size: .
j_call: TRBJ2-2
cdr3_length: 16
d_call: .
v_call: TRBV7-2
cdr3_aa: CASSYAGAGDTGELFF
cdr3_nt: TGTGCCAGCAGCTACGCAGGGGCCGGGGACACCGGGGAGCTGTTTTTT

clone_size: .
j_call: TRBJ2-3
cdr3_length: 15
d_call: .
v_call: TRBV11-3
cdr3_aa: CASSPTGASTDTQYF
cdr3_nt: TGTGCCAGCAGCCCCACGGGTGCTAGCACAGATACGCAGTATTTT

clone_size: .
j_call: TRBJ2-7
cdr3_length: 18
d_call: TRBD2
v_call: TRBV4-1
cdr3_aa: CASSQAVLAGGSGYEQYF
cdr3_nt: TGCGCCAGCAGCCAAGCAGTACTAGCGGGAGGATCGGGCTACGAGCAGTACTTC

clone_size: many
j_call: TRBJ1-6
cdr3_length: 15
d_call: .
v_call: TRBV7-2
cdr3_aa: CASSVQASYNSPLHF
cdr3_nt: TGTGCCAGCAGCGTACAGGCCTCCTATAATTCACCCCTCCACTTT

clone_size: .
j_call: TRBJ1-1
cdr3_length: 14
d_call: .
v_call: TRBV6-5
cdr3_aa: CASSYSRGGTEAFF
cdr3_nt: TGTGCCAGCAGTTACTCGAGGGGAGGCACTGAAGCTTTCTTT

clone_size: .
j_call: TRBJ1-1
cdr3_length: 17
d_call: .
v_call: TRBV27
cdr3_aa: CASSWGGPPARLTEAFF
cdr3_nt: TGTGCCAGCAGTTGGGGGGGGCCCCCCGCCCGCCTTACTGAAGCTTTCTTT

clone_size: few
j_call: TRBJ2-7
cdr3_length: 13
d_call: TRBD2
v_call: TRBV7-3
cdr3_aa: CASSFSGGYEQYF
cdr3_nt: TGTGCCAGCAGCTTCTCGGGGGGCTACGAGCAGTACTTC

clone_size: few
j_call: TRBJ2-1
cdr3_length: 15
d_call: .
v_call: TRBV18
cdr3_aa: CASSPPTVNYNEQFF
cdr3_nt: TGTGCCAGCTCACCACCGACAGTGAACTACAATGAGCAGTTCTTC

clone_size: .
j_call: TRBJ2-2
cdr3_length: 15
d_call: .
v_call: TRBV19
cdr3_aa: CASRAGQTNTGELFF
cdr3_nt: TGTGCCAGTCGCGCGGGACAGACGAACACCGGGGAGCTGTTTTTT

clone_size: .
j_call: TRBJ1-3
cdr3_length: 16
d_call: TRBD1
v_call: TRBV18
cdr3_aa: CASSGGQPISGNTIYF
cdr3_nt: TGTGCCAGCTCAGGGGGACAGCCGATCTCTGGAAACACCATATATTTT